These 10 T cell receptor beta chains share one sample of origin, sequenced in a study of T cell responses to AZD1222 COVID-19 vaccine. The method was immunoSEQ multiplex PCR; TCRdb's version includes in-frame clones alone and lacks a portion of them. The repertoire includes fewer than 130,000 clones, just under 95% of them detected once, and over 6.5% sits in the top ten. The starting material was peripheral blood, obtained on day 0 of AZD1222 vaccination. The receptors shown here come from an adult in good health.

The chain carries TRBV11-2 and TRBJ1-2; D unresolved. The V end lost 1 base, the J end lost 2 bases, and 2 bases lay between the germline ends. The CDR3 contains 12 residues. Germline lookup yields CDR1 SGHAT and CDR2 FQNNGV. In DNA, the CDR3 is TGTGCCAGCAGCTTAGGCAACTATGGCTACACCTTC. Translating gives CASSLGNYGYTF.

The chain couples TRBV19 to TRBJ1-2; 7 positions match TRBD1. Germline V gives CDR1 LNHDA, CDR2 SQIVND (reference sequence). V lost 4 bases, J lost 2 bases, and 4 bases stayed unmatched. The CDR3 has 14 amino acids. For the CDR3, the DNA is TGTGCCAGTAGTAACTGGGACAGAAACTATGGCTACACCTTC. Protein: CASSNWDRNYGYTF.

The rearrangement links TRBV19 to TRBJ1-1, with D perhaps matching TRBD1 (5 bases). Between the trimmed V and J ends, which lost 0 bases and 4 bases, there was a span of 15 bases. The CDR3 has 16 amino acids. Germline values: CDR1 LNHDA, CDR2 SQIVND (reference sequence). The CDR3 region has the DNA TGTGCCAGTAGTATAGATATATGGGGCGCGGGCACTGAAGCTTTCTTT. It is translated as CASSIDIWGAGTEAFF.

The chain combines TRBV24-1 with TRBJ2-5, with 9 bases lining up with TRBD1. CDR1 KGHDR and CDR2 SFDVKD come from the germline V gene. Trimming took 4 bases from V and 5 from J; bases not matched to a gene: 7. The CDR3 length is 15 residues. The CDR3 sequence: CATSESGQGGETQYF. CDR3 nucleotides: TGTGCCACCAGTGAGTCGGGACAGGGAGGGGAGACCCAGTACTTC.

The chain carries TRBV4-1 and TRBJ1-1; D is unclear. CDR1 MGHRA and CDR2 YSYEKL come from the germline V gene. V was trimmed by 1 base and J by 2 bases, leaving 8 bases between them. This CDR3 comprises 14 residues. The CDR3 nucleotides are TGCGCCAGCAGCCAAGGGCAGGTCAACACTGAAGCTTTCTTT. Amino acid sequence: CASSQGQVNTEAFF.

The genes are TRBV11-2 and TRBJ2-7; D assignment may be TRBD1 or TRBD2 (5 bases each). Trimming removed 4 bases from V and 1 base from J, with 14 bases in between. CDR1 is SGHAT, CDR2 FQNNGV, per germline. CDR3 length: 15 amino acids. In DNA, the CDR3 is TGTGCCAGCAGCTGGGCGATAGGGACGTCCTACGAGCAGTACTTC. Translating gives CASSWAIGTSYEQYF.

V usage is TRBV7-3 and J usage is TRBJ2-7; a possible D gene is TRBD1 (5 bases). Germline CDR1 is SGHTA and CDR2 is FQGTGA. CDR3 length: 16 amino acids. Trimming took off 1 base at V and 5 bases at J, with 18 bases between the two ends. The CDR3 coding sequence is TGTGCCAGCAGCTTAAATGGCAGGGTAACGCCCAACGAGCAGTACTTC. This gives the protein CASSLNGRVTPNEQYF.

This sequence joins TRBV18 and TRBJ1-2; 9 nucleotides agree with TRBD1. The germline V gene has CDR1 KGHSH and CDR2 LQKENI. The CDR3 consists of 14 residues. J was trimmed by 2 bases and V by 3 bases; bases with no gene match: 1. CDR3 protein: CASSPDRGNYGYTF. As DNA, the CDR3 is TGTGCCAGCTCACCGGACAGGGGAAACTATGGCTACACCTTC. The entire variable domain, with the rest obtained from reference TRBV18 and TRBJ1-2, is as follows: NAGVMQNPRHLVRRRGQEARLRCSPMKGHSHVYWYRQLPEEGLKFMVYLQKENIIDESGMPKERFSAEFPKEGPSILRIQQVVRGDSAAYFCASSPDRGNYGYTFGSGTRLTVV.

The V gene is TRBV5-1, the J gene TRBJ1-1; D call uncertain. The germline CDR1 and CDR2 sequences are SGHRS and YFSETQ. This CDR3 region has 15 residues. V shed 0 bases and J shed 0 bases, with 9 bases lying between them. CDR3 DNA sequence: TGCGCCAGCAGCTTGGCCGCCGAGTTGAACACTGAAGCTTTCTTT. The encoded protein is CASSLAAELNTEAFF. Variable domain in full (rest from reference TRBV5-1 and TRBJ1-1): KAGVTQTPRYLIKTRGQQVTLSCSPISGHRSVSWYQQTPGQGLQFLFEYFSETQRNKGNFPGRFSGRQFSNSRSEMNVSTLELGDSALYLCASSLAAELNTEAFFGQGTRLTVV.

In DNA, the CDR3 is TGCGCCAGCAGCGGTGCTAAGCCAGAGACCCAGTACTTC. Protein product: CASSGAKPETQYF. The rearrangement uses TRBV5-1 and TRBJ2-5; D uncertain. The V and J ends lost 4 bases and 4 bases respectively, with 11 bases between them. This CDR3 has 13 residues. Looked up from germline, CDR1 is SGHRS and CDR2 is YFSETQ.